This TCR beta chain was documented in a study of early T cells in non-severe SARS-CoV-2 infection. At the level of the study: Chains stayed unpaired after sequencing of bulk RNA from unsorted whole blood.

Regarding the study as a whole: VDJdb-based annotation leaned toward anti-spike CD8 responses and missed private and CD4 specificities.

V dropped 0 bases and J dropped 0 bases, with 10 bases sitting between them. This CDR3 is built from 15 residues. In germline, CDR1 is GTSNPN, CDR2 SVGIG (reference sequence). Unique molecular identifiers were affixed to single, distinct cDNA molecules. Each CDR3 protein is one row after TCRdb ran MiXCR on the 5' RACE reads. This sample has about 56,000 distinct CDR3 sequences, with roughly 15% found just once. This clonotype was found many times. Antigen unknown. Sequencing was performed on whole blood, taken at baseline. The TCR comes from an adult who was a healthcare worker with PCR-confirmed SARS-CoV-2 infection or an uninfected control (not recorded which). The chain combines TRBV30 with TRBJ2-3; no firm D call. The CDR3 is CAWSVGSSSTDTQYF. The CDR3, as DNA: TGTGCCTGGAGTGTAGGAAGTTCTAGCACAGATACGCAGTATTTT.